One sample yielded the 17 T cell receptor beta chains listed below, sequenced in a study of blood T cell repertoires in COVID-19. Sequencing used immunoSEQ multiplex PCR; TCRdb keeps in-frame clones, though not all of them. Of under 500,000 clones listed, around 89% are singletons. The sample was peripheral blood. Source of these receptors: a young woman with acute or convalescent COVID-19.

J is TRBJ1-6 and V is TRBV11-2, with D hard to call. CDR1 SGHAT and CDR2 FQNNGV come from the germline V gene. The CDR3 is 14 residues long. V was cut by 1 base and J by 8 bases, with 9 bases left in between. The CDR3 coding sequence is TGTGCCAGCAGCTTAGCCTTGTCGTATTCACCCCTCCACTTT. It translates to CASSLALSYSPLHF.

The CDR3 region has the DNA TGTGCCAGCAGTTACCAACGGGGGTTGGAGACCCAGTACTTC. This gives the protein CASSYQRGLETQYF. The chain links TRBV6-5 to TRBJ2-5, with a possible D match to TRBD2 (6 bases). CDR1 is MNHEY and CDR2 is SVGAGI in the germline V gene. CDR3 length equals 14 residues. Trimming removed 2 bases from V and 5 bases from J, with 12 bases in between.

Notes on this clone: Other DNA sequences in the sample encode the same CDR3. The rearrangement links TRBV7-8 to TRBJ1-6; perhaps TRBD1 as D (5 bases). CDR1 and CDR2 (germline): SGHVS, FQNEAQ. The CDR3 has 15 residues. V dropped 1 base and J dropped 8 bases, with 12 bases sitting between them. For the CDR3, the DNA is TGTGCCAGCAGCTTAGGACGGCCGGGGGATTCACCCCTCCACTTT. Protein: CASSLGRPGDSPLHF.

The V and J genes are TRBV7-2 and TRBJ1-4; D gene ambiguous. V was clipped by 2 bases and J by 2 bases, with 9 bases between them. The CDR3 extends over 15 amino acids. Germline CDR1 SGHTA, CDR2 FQGNSA. The CDR3 nucleotides are TGTGCCAGCAGCTTATACACGGGGACTAATGAAAAACTGTTTTTT. It codes for CASSLYTGTNEKLFF. Full variable domain (rest looked up from reference TRBV7-2 and TRBJ1-4): GAGVSQSPSNKVTEKGKDVELRCDPISGHTALYWYRQSLGQGLEFLIYFQGNSAPDKSGLPSDRFSAERTGGSVSTLTIQRTQQEDSAVYLCASSLYTGTNEKLFFGSGTQLSVL.

V is TRBV28 and J is TRBJ2-7, with TRBD1 as a possible D gene (6 bases). CDR3 size: 13 residues. Looked up from germline, CDR1 is MDHEN and CDR2 is SYDVKM. V gave up 4 bases and J gave up 2 bases, with 9 bases separating them. CDR3 bases: TGTGCCAGCAGTTCAGGGGTTCCCTACGAGCAGTACTTC. It codes for CASSSGVPYEQYF.

This rearrangement joins TRBV2 to TRBJ2-1; 12 bases align to TRBD2. V lost 6 bases and J lost 6; bases outside the gene matches: 3. CDR1 is SNHLY, CDR2 FYNNEI, per germline. This CDR3 contains 14 residues. CDR3: CASSWTSGANEQFF. The CDR3 DNA is TGTGCCAGCAGCTGGACTAGCGGGGCCAATGAGCAGTTCTTC.

The chain couples TRBV27 to TRBJ2-3, with a tentative D call TRBD2 (6 bases). Trimming cost V 3 bases and J 2 bases, with 21 bases left between them. Per germline, CDR1 MNHEY and CDR2 SMNVEV (reference sequence). The CDR3 is 18 residues long. Written as DNA, the CDR3 is TGTGCCAGCAGTTTCTCGGGGCGGGGAACTATTATCACAGATACGCAGTATTTT. This codes for CASSFSGRGTIITDTQYF.

The chain uses TRBV30 and TRBJ2-7; D may be TRBD2 (6 bases). This CDR3 region has 14 residues. Germline loops: CDR1 GTSNPN, CDR2 SVGIG (reference sequence). The V end lost 1 base, the J end lost 4 bases, and 14 bases lay between the germline ends. CDR3 DNA sequence: TGTGCCTGGAGTGCCGGGCGGGGCCTATACGAGCAGTACTTC. Its translation: CAWSAGRGLYEQYF. The full variable domain, rest sourced from reference TRBV30 and TRBJ2-7, is SQTIHQWPATLVQPVGSPLSLECTVEGTSNPNLYWYRQAAGRGLQLLFYSVGIGQISSEVPQNLSASRPQDRQFILSSKKLLLSDSGFYLCAWSAGRGLYEQYFGPGTRLTVT.

The chain couples TRBV5-4 to TRBJ2-1, with 11 bases aligning to TRBD2. V shed 4 bases, J shed 5 bases, and the junction held 5 bases outside the gene matches. The V gene's germline CDR1 is SGHNT and CDR2 YYREEE (reference sequence). The CDR3 is 15 residues long. The CDR3 nucleotides read TGTGCCAGCAGCGTCACTAGCGGGGGCAACAATGAGCAGTTCTTC. It yields the protein CASSVTSGGNNEQFF.

The chain employs TRBV5-6 and TRBJ2-2; TRBD2 aligns across 14 bases. This CDR3 spans 18 amino acids. With V trimmed by 2 bases and J by 2 bases, 5 bases remained unmatched. Germline loops: CDR1 SGHDT, CDR2 YYEEEE. CDR3 in DNA: TGTGCCAGCAGCTTTCGGACTAGCGGGGGGACCAACACCGGGGAGCTGTTTTTT. Translating it yields CASSFRTSGGTNTGELFF.

V is TRBV6-7 and J is TRBJ2-2, with D possibly matching TRBD1 (5 bases). TRBV6-7 is annotated as an ORF whose role is uncertain. Trimming removed 0 bases at V and 0 bases at J, with 11 bases between. The CDR3 length is 17 residues. CDR3 DNA sequence: TGTGCCAGCAGTTACTCCTACAGGAAATCGAACACCGGGGAGCTGTTTTTT. Amino acids: CASSYSYRKSNTGELFF.

This clone was seen a single time. The chain is built from TRBV7-2 and TRBJ2-3; 12 bases agree with TRBD2. Germline CDR1 is SGHTA and CDR2 is FQGNSA. The V gene end was trimmed by 4 bases and the J gene end by 2 bases; junction bases not matched to a gene: 4. The CDR3 is 16 amino acids. Here the CDR3 DNA reads TGTGCCAGCAGCTCCGGACTAGCGGGGTTCACAGATACGCAGTATTTT. This sequence encodes CASSSGLAGFTDTQYF.

The V call is TRBV6-1, the J call TRBJ1-1; D is unclear. This CDR3 comprises 17 residues. V was shortened by 2 bases and J by 1 base, with 17 bases between the two germline ends. Looked up from germline, CDR1 is MNHNS and CDR2 is SASEGT. The CDR3 DNA is TGTGCCAGCAGTGAATCCGATCGCAGTATACAGAACACTGAAGCTTTCTTT. Protein: CASSESDRSIQNTEAFF.

V is TRBV9 and J is TRBJ2-7, with 9 bases lining up with TRBD1. The V segment lost 3 bases and the J segment 3 bases; nucleotides outside the gene matches: 4. The CDR3 has 14 residues. Germline values: CDR1 SGDLS, CDR2 YYNGEE. This CDR3 is CASSAGQGYYEQYF. In DNA, the CDR3 is TGTGCCAGCAGCGCGGGACAGGGTTACTACGAGCAGTACTTC.

V and J are TRBV27 and TRBJ1-4, with no clear D. CDR3 length equals 13 residues. With 2 bases removed from V and 5 bases from J, the gap between germline ends came to 6 bases. Per the germline V gene, CDR1 is MNHEY and CDR2 is SMNVEV (reference sequence). Here the CDR3 DNA reads TGTGCCAGCAGTTTACGCAGGAATGAAAAACTGTTTTTT. Translating it yields CASSLRRNEKLFF.

The chain employs TRBV5-1 and TRBJ1-2, with 8 bases aligning to TRBD1. CDR1 SGHRS and CDR2 YFSETQ come from the germline V gene. The CDR3 extends over 13 amino acids. With V trimmed by 4 bases and J by 8 bases, 7 bases remained unmatched. The CDR3 DNA reads TGCGCCAGCAGCCTACAGGGGGAGGGCGGCTACACCTTC. This codes for CASSLQGEGGYTF.

The rearrangement uses TRBV21-1 and TRBJ1-6; no DNA check was done on the table's D call, TRBD1. TRBV21-1 is a pseudogene locus. This CDR3 is 17 amino acids long. CDR3 region: CASSEPERQRINSPLHF. The CDR3, as DNA: TGTGCCAGCAGCGAACCAGAAAGACAGAGGATTAATTCACCCCTCCACTTT.